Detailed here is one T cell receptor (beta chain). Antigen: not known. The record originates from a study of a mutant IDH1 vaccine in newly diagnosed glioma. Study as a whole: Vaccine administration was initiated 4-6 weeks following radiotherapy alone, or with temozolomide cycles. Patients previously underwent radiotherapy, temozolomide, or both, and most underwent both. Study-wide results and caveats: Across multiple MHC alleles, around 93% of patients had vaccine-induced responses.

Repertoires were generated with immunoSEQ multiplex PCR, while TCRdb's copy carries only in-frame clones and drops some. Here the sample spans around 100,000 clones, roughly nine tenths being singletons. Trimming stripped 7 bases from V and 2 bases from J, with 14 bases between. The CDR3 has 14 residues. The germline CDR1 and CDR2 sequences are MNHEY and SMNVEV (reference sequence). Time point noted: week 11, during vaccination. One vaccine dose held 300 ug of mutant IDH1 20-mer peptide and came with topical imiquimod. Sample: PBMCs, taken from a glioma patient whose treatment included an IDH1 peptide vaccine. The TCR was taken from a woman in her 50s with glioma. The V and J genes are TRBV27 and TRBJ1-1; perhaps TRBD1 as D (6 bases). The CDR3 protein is CASIGGGVNTEAFF. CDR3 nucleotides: TGTGCCAGCATAGGGGGAGGGGTCAACACTGAAGCTTTCTTT.